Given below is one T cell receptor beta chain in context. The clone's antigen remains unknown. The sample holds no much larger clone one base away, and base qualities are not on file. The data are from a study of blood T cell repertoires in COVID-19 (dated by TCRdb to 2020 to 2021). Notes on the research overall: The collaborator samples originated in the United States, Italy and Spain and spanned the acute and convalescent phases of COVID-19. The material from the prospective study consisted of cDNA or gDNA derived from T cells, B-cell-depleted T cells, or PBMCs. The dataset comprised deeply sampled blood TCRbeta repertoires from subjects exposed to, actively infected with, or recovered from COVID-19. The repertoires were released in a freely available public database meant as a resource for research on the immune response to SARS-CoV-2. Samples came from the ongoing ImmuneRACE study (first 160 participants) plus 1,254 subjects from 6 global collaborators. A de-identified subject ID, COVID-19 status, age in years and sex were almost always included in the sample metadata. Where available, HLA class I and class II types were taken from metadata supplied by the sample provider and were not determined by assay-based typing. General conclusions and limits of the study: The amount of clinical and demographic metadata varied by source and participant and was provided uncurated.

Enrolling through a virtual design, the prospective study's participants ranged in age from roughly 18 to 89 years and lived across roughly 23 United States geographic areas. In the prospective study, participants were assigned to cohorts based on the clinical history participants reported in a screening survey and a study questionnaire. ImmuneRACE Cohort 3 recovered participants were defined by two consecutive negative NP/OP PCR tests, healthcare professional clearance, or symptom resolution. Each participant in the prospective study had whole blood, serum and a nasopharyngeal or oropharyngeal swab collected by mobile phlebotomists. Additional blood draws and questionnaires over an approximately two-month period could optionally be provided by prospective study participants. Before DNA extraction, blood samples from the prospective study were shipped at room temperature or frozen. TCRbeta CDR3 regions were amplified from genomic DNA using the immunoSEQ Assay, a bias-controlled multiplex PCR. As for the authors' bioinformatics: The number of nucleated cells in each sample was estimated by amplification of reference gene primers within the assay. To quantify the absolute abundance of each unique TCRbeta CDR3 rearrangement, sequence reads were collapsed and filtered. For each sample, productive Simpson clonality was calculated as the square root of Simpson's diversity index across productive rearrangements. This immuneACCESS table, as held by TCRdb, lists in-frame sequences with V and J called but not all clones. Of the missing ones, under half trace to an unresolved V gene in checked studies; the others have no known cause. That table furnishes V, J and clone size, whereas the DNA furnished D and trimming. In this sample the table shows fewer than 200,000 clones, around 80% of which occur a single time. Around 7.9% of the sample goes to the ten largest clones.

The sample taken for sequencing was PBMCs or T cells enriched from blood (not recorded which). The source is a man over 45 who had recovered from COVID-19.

The CDR3 is CASSSGGGPYEQYF. The sequence in DNA is TGCGCCAGCAGCTCGGGCGGGGGACCCTACGAGCAGTACTTC. This receptor chain uses TRBV5-1 and TRBJ2-7; TRBD2 matches 7 bases in the middle. Via the germline V gene, CDR1 is SGHRS and CDR2 YFSETQ. Trimming takes 3 bases off V and 2 bases off J; junction bases not matched to a gene: 5. The CDR3, cysteine through phenylalanine, is 14 amino acids long. Only the CDR3 DNA stays, 42 bases, in frame from base 1.